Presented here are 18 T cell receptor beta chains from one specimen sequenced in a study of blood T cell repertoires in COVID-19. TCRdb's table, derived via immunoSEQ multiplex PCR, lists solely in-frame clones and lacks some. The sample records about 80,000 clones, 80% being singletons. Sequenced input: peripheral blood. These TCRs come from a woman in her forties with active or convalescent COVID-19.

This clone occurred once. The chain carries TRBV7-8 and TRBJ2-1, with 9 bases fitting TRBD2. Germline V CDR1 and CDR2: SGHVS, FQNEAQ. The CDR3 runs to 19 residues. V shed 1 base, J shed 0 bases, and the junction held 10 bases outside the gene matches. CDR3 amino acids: CASSLVAAGGSYSYNEQFF. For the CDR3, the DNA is TGTGCCAGCAGCTTAGTTGCAGCGGGAGGTTCTTACTCCTACAATGAGCAGTTCTTC.

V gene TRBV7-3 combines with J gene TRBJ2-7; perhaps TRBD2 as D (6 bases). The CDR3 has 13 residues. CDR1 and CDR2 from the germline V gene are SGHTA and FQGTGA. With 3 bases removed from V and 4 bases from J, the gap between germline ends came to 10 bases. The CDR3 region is CASSFGGEYEQYF. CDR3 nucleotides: TGTGCCAGCAGCTTCGGCGGGGAATACGAGCAGTACTTC.

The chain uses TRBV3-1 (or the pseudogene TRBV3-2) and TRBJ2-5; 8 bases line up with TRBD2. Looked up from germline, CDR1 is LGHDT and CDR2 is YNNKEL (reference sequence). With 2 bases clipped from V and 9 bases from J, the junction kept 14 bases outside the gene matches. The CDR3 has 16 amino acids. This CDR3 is CASSQSTGGGFEAQYF. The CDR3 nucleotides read TGTGCCAGCAGCCAATCGACGGGAGGGGGGTTTGAGGCCCAGTACTTC.

Here the CDR3 reads CAISEHERESGYTF. The DNA of the CDR3 is TGTGCCATCAGTGAGCATGAGAGGGAGTCTGGCTACACCTTC. The chain couples TRBV10-3 to TRBJ1-2; D not resolved. The CDR3 runs to 14 residues. V gave up 2 bases and J gave up 7 bases, with 14 bases separating them. Germline assignment: CDR1 ENHRY and CDR2 SYGVKD.

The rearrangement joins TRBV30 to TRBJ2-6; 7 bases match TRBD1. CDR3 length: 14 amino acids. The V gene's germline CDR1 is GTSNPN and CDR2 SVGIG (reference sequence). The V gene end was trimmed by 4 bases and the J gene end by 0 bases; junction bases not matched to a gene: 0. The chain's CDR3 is CAWTGGSGANVLTF. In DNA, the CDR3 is TGTGCCTGGACAGGGGGCTCTGGGGCCAACGTCCTGACTTTC. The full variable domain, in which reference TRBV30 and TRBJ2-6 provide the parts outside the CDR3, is SQTIHQWPATLVQPVGSPLSLECTVEGTSNPNLYWYRQAAGRGLQLLFYSVGIGQISSEVPQNLSASRPQDRQFILSSKKLLLSDSGFYLCAWTGGSGANVLTFGAGSRLTVL.

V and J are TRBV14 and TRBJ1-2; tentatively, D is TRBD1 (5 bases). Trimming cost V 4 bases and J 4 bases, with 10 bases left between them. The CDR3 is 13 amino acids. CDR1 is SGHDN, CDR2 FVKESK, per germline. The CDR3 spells CASSPQGRYGYTF. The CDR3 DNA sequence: TGTGCCAGCAGCCCTCAGGGCCGCTATGGCTACACCTTC.

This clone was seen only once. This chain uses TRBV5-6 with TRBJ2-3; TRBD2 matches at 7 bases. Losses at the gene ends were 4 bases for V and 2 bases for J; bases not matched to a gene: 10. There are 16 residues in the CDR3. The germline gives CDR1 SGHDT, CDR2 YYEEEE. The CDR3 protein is CASSQLAEHTTDTQYF. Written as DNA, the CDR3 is TGTGCCAGCAGCCAGCTAGCGGAACATACCACAGATACGCAGTATTTT. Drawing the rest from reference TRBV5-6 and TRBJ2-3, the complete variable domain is DAGVTQSPTHLIKTRGQQVTLRCSPKSGHDTVSWYQQALGQGPQFIFQYYEEEERQRGNFPDRFSGHQFPNYSSELNVNALLLGDSALYLCASSQLAEHTTDTQYFGPGTRLTVL.

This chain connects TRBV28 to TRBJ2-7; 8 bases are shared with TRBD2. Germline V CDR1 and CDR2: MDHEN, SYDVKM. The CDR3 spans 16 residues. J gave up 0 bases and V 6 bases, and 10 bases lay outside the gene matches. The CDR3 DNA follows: TGTGCCAGCAGGCGGGGGGTAGGGGGTAGCTCCTACGAGCAGTACTTC. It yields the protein CASRRGVGGSSYEQYF.

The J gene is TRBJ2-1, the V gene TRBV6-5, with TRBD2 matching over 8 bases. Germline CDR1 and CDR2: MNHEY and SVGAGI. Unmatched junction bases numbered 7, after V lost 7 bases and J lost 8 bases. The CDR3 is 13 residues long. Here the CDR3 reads CASTREGWHEQFF. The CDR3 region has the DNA TGTGCCAGCACACGGGAGGGTTGGCATGAGCAGTTCTTC.

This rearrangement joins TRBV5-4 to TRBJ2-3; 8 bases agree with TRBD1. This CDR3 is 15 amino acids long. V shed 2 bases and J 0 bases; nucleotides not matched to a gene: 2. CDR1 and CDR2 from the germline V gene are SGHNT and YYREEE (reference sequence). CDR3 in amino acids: CASSLQGVSTDTQYF. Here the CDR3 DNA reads TGTGCCAGCAGCTTACAGGGGGTGAGCACAGATACGCAGTATTTT.

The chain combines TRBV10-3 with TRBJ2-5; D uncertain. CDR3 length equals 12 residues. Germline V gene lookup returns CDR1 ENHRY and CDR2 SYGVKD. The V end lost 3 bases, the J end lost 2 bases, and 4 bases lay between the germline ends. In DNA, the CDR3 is TGTGCCATCAGTGACGGGCAAGAGACCCAGTACTTC. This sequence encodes CAISDGQETQYF.

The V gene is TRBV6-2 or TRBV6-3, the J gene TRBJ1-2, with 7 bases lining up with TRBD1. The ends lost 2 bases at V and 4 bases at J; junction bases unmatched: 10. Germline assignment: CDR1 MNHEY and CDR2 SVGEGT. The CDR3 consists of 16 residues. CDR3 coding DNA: TGTGCCAGCAGTTACCCGGGACAGTTAGATTTCTATGGCTACACCTTC. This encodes CASSYPGQLDFYGYTF.

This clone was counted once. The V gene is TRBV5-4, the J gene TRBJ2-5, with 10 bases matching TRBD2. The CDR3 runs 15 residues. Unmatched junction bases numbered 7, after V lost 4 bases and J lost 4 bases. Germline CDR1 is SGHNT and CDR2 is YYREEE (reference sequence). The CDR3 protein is CASSEQAGGVETQYF. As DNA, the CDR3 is TGTGCCAGCAGCGAGCAAGCGGGAGGGGTAGAGACCCAGTACTTC.

CDR3 in DNA: TGTGCCAGCAGTTACTCCTCCGCCCGGGGTTGGTCCTACAATGAGCAGTTCTTC. It is translated as CASSYSSARGWSYNEQFF. The rearrangement joins TRBV6-2 or TRBV6-3 to TRBJ2-1; D might be TRBD2 (5 bases). Per germline, CDR1 MNHEY and CDR2 SVGEGT. This CDR3 spans 18 amino acids. The V end lost 0 bases, the J end lost 1 base, and 16 bases lay between the germline ends.

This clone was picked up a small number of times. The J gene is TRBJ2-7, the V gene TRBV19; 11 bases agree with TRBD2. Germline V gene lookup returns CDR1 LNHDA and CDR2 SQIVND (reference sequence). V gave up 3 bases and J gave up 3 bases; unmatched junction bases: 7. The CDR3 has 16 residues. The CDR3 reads CASSIRLAGGLYEQYF. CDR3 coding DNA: TGTGCCAGTAGTATCAGGCTAGCGGGAGGACTCTACGAGCAGTACTTC.

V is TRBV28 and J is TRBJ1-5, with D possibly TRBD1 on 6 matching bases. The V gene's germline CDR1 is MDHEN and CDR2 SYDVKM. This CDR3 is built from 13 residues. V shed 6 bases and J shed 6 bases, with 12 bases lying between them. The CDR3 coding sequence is TGTGCCAGCAGCCTCAGGGGTGTTCAGCCCCAGCATTTT. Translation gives CASSLRGVQPQHF.

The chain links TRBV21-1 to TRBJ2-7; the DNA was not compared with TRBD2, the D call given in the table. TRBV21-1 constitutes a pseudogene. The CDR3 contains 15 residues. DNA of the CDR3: TGTGCCAGCAGCACGACTAGCGGGTGCGTCGGCGAGCAGTACTTC. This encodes CASSTTSGCVGEQYF.

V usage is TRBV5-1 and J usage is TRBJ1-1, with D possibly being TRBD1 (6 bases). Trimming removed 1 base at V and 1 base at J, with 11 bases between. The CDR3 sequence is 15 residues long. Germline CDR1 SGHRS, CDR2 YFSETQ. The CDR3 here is CASSLTGQSNTEAFF. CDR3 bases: TGCGCCAGCAGCTTGACCGGACAGTCGAACACTGAAGCTTTCTTT.